The 21 T cell receptor beta chains below all came from one sample that was sequenced in a study of CD8+ T cells in alopecia areata. After isolation, RNA underwent reverse transcription to generate cDNA as the sequencing template. Assay used: immunoSEQ multiplex PCR; TCRdb lists only in-frame clones, some missing. The repertoire has about 130,000 clones, about 60% of them found once; the top ten carry nearly 6.5%. Sequenced here: CD4+ T cells sorted from blood, sampled at week 0. Every receptor here comes from a human donor with alopecia areata.

This clone has only a few counts. This chain joins TRBV5-4 and TRBJ2-1, with 9 nucleotides matching TRBD1. The CDR3 contains 15 residues. The V gene end was trimmed by 4 bases and the J gene end by 1 base; junction bases not matched to a gene: 3. CDR1 and CDR2 (germline): SGHNT, YYREEE (reference sequence). The DNA for the CDR3 is TGTGCCAGCAGCACGGGACAGGGATCCTACAATGAGCAGTTCTTC. Its translation is CASSTGQGSYNEQFF.

This rearrangement joins TRBV2 to TRBJ1-3; TRBD1 is a possible D gene (5 bases). Trimming removed 7 bases from V and 5 bases from J, with 12 bases in between. This CDR3 has 13 residues. Germline V lookup: CDR1 SNHLY, CDR2 FYNNEI. The DNA of the CDR3 is TGTGCCAGCACCGGGACCGGGAGAAACACCATATATTTT. It encodes CASTGTGRNTIYF.

The V call is TRBV5-6, the J call TRBJ2-4, with TRBD2 identical over 13 bases. The germline gives CDR1 SGHDT, CDR2 YYEEEE. The J segment lost 11 bases and the V segment lost 4 bases, leaving 6 bases of the junction unmatched. CDR3 size: 14 residues. CDR3 nucleotide sequence: TGTGCCAGCAGCCCCTGGACTAGCGGGGGAGTTCAGTACTTC. Translating it yields CASSPWTSGGVQYF.

The table lists this clone with a count of one. The rearrangement joins TRBV7-9 to TRBJ2-7; D remains unclear. V was pared by 5 bases and J by 3 bases, with 5 bases between. Germline CDR1 and CDR2: SEHNR and FQNEAQ (reference sequence). The CDR3 runs 11 residues. DNA for the CDR3: TGTGCCAGCAGCGATGTCTACGAGCAGTACTTC. It specifies CASSDVYEQYF.

The chain is built from TRBV5-4 and TRBJ2-1; D might be TRBD1 (5 bases). CDR3 length equals 16 residues. Trimming took 0 bases from V and 1 from J, leaving 11 bases between them. Germline loops: CDR1 SGHNT, CDR2 YYREEE (reference sequence). CDR3 protein: CASSLGRGQSYNEQFF. Written as DNA, the CDR3 is TGTGCCAGCAGCTTGGGTAGGGGCCAGTCCTACAATGAGCAGTTCTTC.

This clone was counted between two and nine times. This chain joins TRBV6-5 and TRBJ2-1, with 7 positions matching TRBD1. The CDR3 runs 15 residues. Germline trimming cut 0 bases from V and 7 bases from J; bases unmatched to any gene: 6. Germline V gives CDR1 MNHEY, CDR2 SVGAGI. The CDR3 DNA reads TGTGCCAGCAGTTACTCGACAGGGTGGGGTAATGAGCAGTTCTTC. It is translated as CASSYSTGWGNEQFF.

This clone came up a few times. The chain links TRBV7-8 to TRBJ2-5; weak D call: TRBD2 (6 bases). The V end lost 3 bases, the J end lost 5 bases, and 10 bases lay between the germline ends. The CDR3 runs to 13 residues. CDR1 and CDR2 from the germline V gene are SGHVS and FQNEAQ. DNA of the CDR3: TGTGCCAGCAGCTTGGGGACTCAGGAGACCCAGTACTTC. It is translated as CASSLGTQETQYF.

This chain connects TRBV5-6 to TRBJ2-5; possibly TRBD2 for D (6 bases). The CDR3 is 15 amino acids. Germline assignment: CDR1 SGHDT and CDR2 YYEEEE. Trimming took off 4 bases at V and 0 bases at J, with 13 bases between the two ends. The DNA of the CDR3 is TGTGCCAGCAGCCCATTAGCGGATTACCAAGAGACCCAGTACTTC. This gives the protein CASSPLADYQETQYF.

The chain employs TRBV4-1 and TRBJ2-1, with D perhaps TRBD2 (5 bases). The V gene lost 0 bases and the J gene lost 0 bases, with 15 bases spanning the gap. CDR1 MGHRA and CDR2 YSYEKL come from the germline V gene. The CDR3 covers 18 residues. The CDR3 here is CASSQDQSLASSYNEQFF. The CDR3 coding sequence is TGCGCCAGCAGCCAAGACCAGAGCTTAGCGAGCTCCTACAATGAGCAGTTCTTC.

V usage is TRBV4-2 and J usage is TRBJ2-2; a possible D gene is TRBD1 (7 bases). The germline V and J ends were trimmed by 2 bases and 0 bases, with 10 bases remaining between them. CDR1 is LGHNA, CDR2 YNFKEQ, per germline. The CDR3 loop spans 16 amino acids. The CDR3 nucleotides read TGTGCCAGCAGCCAACCAGGGGGGACGAACACCGGGGAGCTGTTTTTT. Its translation: CASSQPGGTNTGELFF.

This chain connects TRBV10-3 to TRBJ2-2; tentative D call: TRBD1 (6 bases). From germline, CDR1 is ENHRY and CDR2 SYGVKD. The germline V and J ends were trimmed by 10 bases and 2 bases, with 14 bases remaining between them. The CDR3 totals 14 residues. CDR3 DNA sequence: TGTGCCAGCCTACGACAGGCAAACACCGGGGAGCTGTTTTTT. This codes for CASLRQANTGELFF.

The V call is TRBV9, the J call TRBJ1-2, with D tentatively TRBD1 (6 bases). This CDR3 comprises 13 residues. Germline loops: CDR1 SGDLS, CDR2 YYNGEE. The V and J ends lost 6 bases and 3 bases respectively, with 12 bases between them. CDR3 bases: TGTGCCAGCACCGAACAGGGAGACTATGGCTACACCTTC. It encodes CASTEQGDYGYTF. Based on the CDR3 plus reference TRBV9 and TRBJ1-2, the full variable domain is DSGVTQTPKHLITATGQRVTLRCSPRSGDLSVYWYQQSLDQGLQFLIQYYNGEERAKGNILERFSAQQFPDLHSELNLSSLELGDSALYFCASTEQGDYGYTFGSGTRLTVV.

Only a few counts were recorded for this clone. This chain links TRBV27 with TRBJ1-2, with D maybe TRBD1 (5 bases). Trimming took 5 bases from V and 8 from J, leaving 15 bases between them. The CDR3 extends over 13 amino acids. Germline lookup yields CDR1 MNHEY and CDR2 SMNVEV (reference sequence). CDR3 sequence: CASSPSGYRGYTF. CDR3 DNA: TGTGCCAGCAGTCCATCAGGGTATAGGGGCTACACCTTC.

Only a few counts were recorded for this clone. V gene TRBV4-1 combines with J gene TRBJ2-1, with 13 bases that match TRBD2. V trimming: 2 bases; J trimming: 10 bases; junction bases outside the gene matches: 17. The CDR3 is made up of 19 amino acids. CDR1 and CDR2 from the germline V gene are MGHRA and YSYEKL. The CDR3 reads CASSQLLWTSGGTKGEQFF. CDR3 sequence (DNA): TGCGCCAGCAGCCAATTACTCTGGACTAGCGGGGGAACCAAGGGCGAGCAGTTCTTC.

This clone was observed a few times. The chain employs TRBV6-5 and TRBJ1-1; 8 bases match TRBD1. Trimming took 2 bases from V and 7 from J; bases not matched to a gene: 9. The germline gives CDR1 MNHEY, CDR2 SVGAGI. The CDR3 has 15 amino acids. The CDR3 DNA follows: TGTGCCAGCAGTTACGTTCCTGGACAGGGAATTGAAGCTTTCTTT. It is translated as CASSYVPGQGIEAFF.

This chain joins TRBV27 and TRBJ1-1; D remains unclear. The CDR3 length is 13 residues. Germline CDR1 MNHEY, CDR2 SMNVEV (reference sequence). V dropped 6 bases and J dropped 4 bases, with 12 bases sitting between them. Here the CDR3 reads CASSLFRSTEAFF. CDR3 sequence (DNA): TGTGCCAGCAGCCTCTTCCGGAGCACTGAAGCTTTCTTT.

The chain employs TRBV11-2 and TRBJ2-3, with D perhaps TRBD2 (5 bases). V was cut by 5 bases and J by 3 bases, with 12 bases left in between. This CDR3 contains 14 residues. Germline CDR1 SGHAT, CDR2 FQNNGV. The CDR3 loop is CASSPTRATDTQYF. The CDR3 DNA reads TGTGCCAGCAGCCCCACTAGGGCAACAGATACGCAGTATTTT.

The CDR3 DNA follows: TGTGCCAGCACCTCGTCCGACCGAGGAGCCACAGATACGCAGTATTTT. This translates into CASTSSDRGATDTQYF. The V and J genes are TRBV27 and TRBJ2-3; D remains ambiguous. CDR1 is MNHEY and CDR2 is SMNVEV in the germline V gene (reference sequence). Trimming pared 7 bases from V and 2 bases from J, leaving 19 bases between. This CDR3 is built from 16 residues.

The chain links TRBV11-2 to TRBJ2-1; the D is unclear. Looked up from germline, CDR1 is SGHAT and CDR2 is FQNNGV. There are 13 residues in the CDR3. V was shortened by 1 base and J by 9 bases, with 10 bases between the two germline ends. CDR3 loop: CASSLVSVREQFF. Written as DNA, the CDR3 is TGTGCCAGCAGCTTAGTTTCTGTCCGTGAGCAGTTCTTC.

The J gene is TRBJ1-2, the V gene TRBV29-1; D gene uncertain. The CDR3 has 13 amino acids. Deletions cut 0 bases from V and 5 bases from J, with 10 bases between. Germline assignment: CDR1 SQVTM and CDR2 ANQGSEA. The CDR3 bases are TGCAGCGTTGAAGATCGTCCAGCGTATGGCTACACCTTC. Translation: CSVEDRPAYGYTF. The whole variable domain, filled in from reference TRBV29-1 and TRBJ1-2, reads SAVISQKPSRDICQRGTSLTIQCQVDSQVTMMFWYRQQPGQSLTLIATANQGSEATYESGFVIDKFPISRPNLTFSTLTVSNMSPEDSSIYLCSVEDRPAYGYTFGSGTRLTVV.

The chain recombines TRBV30 with TRBJ1-5; D gene unclear. Deletions cut 0 bases from V and 9 bases from J, with 18 bases between. The CDR3 sequence is 15 residues long. Looked up from germline, CDR1 is GTSNPN and CDR2 is SVGIG (reference sequence). The CDR3 spells CAWSVRLDGLVPQHF. CDR3 nucleotide sequence: TGTGCCTGGAGTGTAAGGTTGGACGGGTTGGTGCCCCAGCATTTT. The entire variable domain, with the rest obtained from reference TRBV30 and TRBJ1-5, is as follows: SQTIHQWPATLVQPVGSPLSLECTVEGTSNPNLYWYRQAAGRGLQLLFYSVGIGQISSEVPQNLSASRPQDRQFILSSKKLLLSDSGFYLCAWSVRLDGLVPQHFGDGTRLSIL.